Listed below are T cell receptor beta chains from one sample, sequenced in a study of T cells in Graves' hyperthyroidism and ophthalmopathy. TCRdb processed the multiplex PCR reads anew with MiXCR; each CDR3 protein has one entry. The table has approximately 430,000 distinct CDR3 sequences, about a sixth seen once; the top ten hold roughly 7.4%. Sequencing was carried out using blood. All receptors come from a woman between 18 and 29 years old with Graves' hyperthyroidism. The CDR3 runs from the conserved cysteine through the conserved F or W. The D gene is left open where the match is weak. The listing skips clone size in some rows; elsewhere it reads once, few, many or a size class.

V	J	size	D	CDR3	DNA
TRBV20-1	TRBJ2-1	many	TRBD2	CSTGKRGGANEQFF	TGCAGTACCGGGAAGCGGGGGGGGGCGAATGAGCAGTTCTTC
TRBV7-8	TRBJ1-5	many	TRBD1	CASSLYGTGGYQPQHF	TGTGCCAGCAGCTTATATGGGACAGGGGGCTATCAGCCCCAGCATTTT
TRBV2	TRBJ2-5	many	TRBD2	CASSVAGVGETQYF	TGTGCCAGCAGTGTGGCGGGAGTAGGAGAGACCCAGTACTTC
TRBV7-9	TRBJ1-5	many	TRBD1	CASSRGTGYPQHF	TGTGCCAGCAGCCGAGGGACAGGGTACCCCCAGCATTTT
TRBV5-1	TRBJ2-4	.	TRBD2	CASSLAAGEWNIQYF	TGCGCCAGCAGCTTGGCAGCGGGAGAATGGAACATTCAGTACTTC
TRBV3-1	TRBJ2-5	.	TRBD2	CASSRQGAGAGGTQYF	TGTGCCAGCAGCCGCCAGGGAGCGGGGGCGGGGGGGACCCAGTACTTC
TRBV7-7	TRBJ2-5	many	.	CASSDGGRRGETQYF	TGTGCTAGCAGCGATGGGGGGCGGAGAGGAGAGACCCAGTACTTC
TRBV20-1	TRBJ2-1	.	.	CSARVRISAHSYNEQFF	TGCAGTGCCAGAGTTAGGATCAGCGCTCACTCCTACAATGAGCAGTTCTTC
TRBV27	TRBJ2-3	.	.	CASRTGADTQYF	TGTGCCAGCAGAACCGGGGCAGATACGCAGTATTTT
TRBV20-1	TRBJ2-4	.	TRBD2	CSARDLGSSGGPGDIQYF	TGCAGTGCTAGAGATCTGGGGTCGAGCGGGGGGCCGGGTGACATTCAGTACTTC
TRBV18	TRBJ2-1	many	.	CASSPPASNEQFF	TGTGCCAGCTCACCACCAGCTAGCAATGAGCAGTTCTTC
TRBV19	TRBJ2-5	.	.	CASSIWSWETQYF	TGTGCCAGTAGTATTTGGTCTTGGGAGACCCAGTACTTC
TRBV11-1	TRBJ2-7	.	TRBD2	CASNPGPAGGEQYF	TGTGCCAGCAACCCGGGACCAGCGGGGGGCGAGCAGTACTTC
TRBV28	TRBJ2-7	.	.	CATVGGHEQYF	TGTGCCACCGTTGGGGGGCACGAGCAGTACTTC
TRBV6-1	TRBJ1-3	many	.	CASSDTGRNTIYF	TGTGCCAGCAGCGACACAGGGAGAAACACCATATATTTT
TRBV20-1	TRBJ2-1	many	TRBD2	CSARDAGLAGGFYNEQFF	TGCAGTGCTAGAGATGCAGGACTAGCGGGAGGCTTCTACAATGAGCAGTTCTTC
TRBV6-9	TRBJ2-1	.	TRBD2	CASSSGTSGSTEQSF	TGTGCCAGCAGTTCCGGGACTAGCGGGAGTACTGAGCAGTCCTTC
TRBV4-1	TRBJ1-3	.	TRBD1	CASSRETGTGNTIYF	TGCGCCAGCAGCCGGGAGACAGGGACCGGAAACACCATATATTTT
TRBV7-3	TRBJ1-4	few	.	CASSPTANEKLFF	TGTGCCAGCAGCCCAACCGCAAATGAAAAACTGTTTTTT
TRBV10-3	TRBJ1-3	many	TRBD1	CAISGQGSGNTIYF	TGTGCCATCAGTGGACAGGGCTCTGGAAACACCATATATTTT